These 25 T cell receptor beta chains were sequenced from one sample in a study of human T cells and chemical hapten exposure listed by TCRdb under 2021. Receptor libraries were prepared by RACE. The sequencer was a NextSeq 500. TCRdb reanalyzed the raw reads on its own, using fastp at Q25 for trimming and MiXCR for clone calling, and kept in-frame beta chains. Every CDR3 protein is listed once, alongside the most common genes and DNA of its rows. In all, the sample holds about 380,000 distinct CDR3 sequences, and about 5.1% of those were seen once. Jointly, the top ten make up around 2.6% of the sample. What this sample's time point label stands for: pre-sensitization, week 0. In light of the paper, this sample's treatment or condition label describes: therapeutic diphenylcyclopropenone sensitization with weekly scalp DPC. The input for sequencing was whole blood, taken in connection with sensitization to the hapten diphenylcyclopropenone (DPC). All receptors come from a woman in her fifties or sixties with alopecia areata. Some clones in this sample may be carry-over from other donors' samples.

This clonotype has at least ten counts. The chain links TRBV24-1 to TRBJ2-1; D is uncertain. The length of the CDR3 is 12 residues. The germline CDR1 and CDR2 sequences are KGHDR and SFDVKD. Trimming left V 4 bases short and J 7 bases short, with 7 bases between. This CDR3 is CATSEYRNEQFF. DNA of the CDR3: TGTGCCACCAGTGAGTACCGGAATGAGCAGTTCTTC.

This clonotype was found a few times. V and J are TRBV4-3 and TRBJ2-7, with a possible D match to TRBD2 (5 bases). Deletions cut 0 bases from V and 2 bases from J, with 11 bases between. Germline V gene sequence: CDR1 LGHNA, CDR2 YSLEER. There are 15 residues in the CDR3. The CDR3 region has the DNA TGCGCCAGCAGCCAAGATGGGAGCGGCACCTACGAGCAGTACTTC. Translation gives CASSQDGSGTYEQYF.

V is TRBV21-1 and J is TRBJ1-1; TRBD1 was called by the table and not checked on the DNA. TRBV21-1 is deemed a pseudogene. CDR3 length: 14 amino acids. The CDR3 reads CASSTGGSDTEAFF. CDR3 coding DNA: TGTGCCAGCAGTACGGGGGGTAGTGACACTGAAGCTTTCTTT.

This clonotype has just a few counts. The chain has TRBV10-3 and TRBJ1-1; 7 nucleotides match TRBD1. The CDR3 is 16 amino acids. V shed 2 bases, J shed 2 bases, and the junction held 8 bases outside the gene matches. The germline V gene encodes CDR1 ENHRY and CDR2 SYGVKD. CDR3 DNA sequence: TGTGCCATCAGTGAGCATCGGGGAGGGGGCAACACTGAAGCTTTCTTT. As protein: CAISEHRGGGNTEAFF.

This clonotype was detected many times. The V and J genes are TRBV12-3 or TRBV12-4 and TRBJ2-1, with D perhaps TRBD2 (5 bases). With 8 bases removed from V and 4 bases from J, the gap between germline ends came to 18 bases. The CDR3 totals 15 residues. The CDR3 sequence is CASLISGTLYNEQFF. CDR3 DNA sequence: TGTGCCAGCCTAATCAGCGGTACCCTTTACAATGAGCAGTTCTTC.

J is TRBJ1-1 and V is TRBV12-5; D may be TRBD1 (5 bases). The length of the CDR3 is 10 residues. Germline lookup yields CDR1 LGHNT and CDR2 FRNRAP. V was pared by 6 bases and J by 10 bases, with 9 bases between. The CDR3, as DNA: TGTGCTAGTGGAGGGGCAGCAGCTTTCTTT. Its translation: CASGGAAAFF.

There are many counts of this clonotype. The J gene is TRBJ1-5, the V gene TRBV10-3, with 7 bases identical to TRBD1. The trim removed 0 bases at V and 6 bases at J, leaving 8 bases unmatched. Germline CDR1 ENHRY, CDR2 SYGVKD. There are 16 residues in the CDR3. In DNA form, the CDR3 reads TGTGCCATCAGTGAGTCAAAAGGGGGCTCGAGTCAGCCCCAGCATTTT. It specifies CAISESKGGSSQPQHF.

In this sample, this clonotype turned up a few times. This chain connects TRBV7-2 to TRBJ2-3, with 10 positions matching TRBD2. The CDR3 is 16 amino acids. The V gene end was trimmed by 5 bases and the J gene end by 2 bases; junction bases not matched to a gene: 7. Looked up from germline, CDR1 is SGHTA and CDR2 is FQGNSA. The CDR3 nucleotides read TGTGCCAGCAGCAAGCGGACTAGCGGATTCACAGATACGCAGTATTTT. Residues: CASSKRTSGFTDTQYF.

This clonotype was detected ten times or more. This chain joins TRBV7-2 and TRBJ1-6; TRBD1 aligns across 7 bases. The CDR3 contains 13 residues. The V and J ends lost 5 bases and 13 bases, in that order; junction bases with no gene match: 8. The V gene's germline CDR1 is SGHTA and CDR2 FQGNSA. CDR3 sequence reads: CASSPGTAGPLHF. CDR3 in DNA: TGTGCCAGCAGCCCAGGGACAGCGGGGCCCCTCCACTTT.

Ten or more counts support this clonotype. The chain is built from TRBV28 and TRBJ2-1; D is unresolved. The CDR3 spans 12 residues. Germline V lookup: CDR1 MDHEN, CDR2 SYDVKM. V lost 3 bases to trimming and J lost 6 bases, with 6 bases between them. The CDR3 spells CASSFLGNEQFF. CDR3 sequence (DNA): TGTGCCAGCAGTTTTCTAGGCAATGAGCAGTTCTTC.

This clonotype has a count of ten or more. The chain recombines TRBV4-2 with TRBJ2-2; 11 positions agree with TRBD1. The CDR3 is 14 residues long. The germline gives CDR1 LGHNA, CDR2 YNFKEQ. V gave up 9 bases and J gave up 8 bases; unmatched junction bases: 8. DNA of the CDR3: TGTGCCAGTTCGGGGACAGGGGGTGCGGGGGAGCTGTTTTTT. It is translated as CASSGTGGAGELFF.

This clonotype occurred many times. The CDR3, as DNA: TGTGCCATCAGTGCGCGGGAGTTAGGTGAGCAGTTCTTC. It is translated as CAISARELGEQFF. The gene calls are TRBV10-3 and TRBJ2-1, with 7 bases matching TRBD2. V was pared by 4 bases and J by 9 bases, with 6 bases of the junction left unmatched. Germline V gene lookup returns CDR1 ENHRY and CDR2 SYGVKD. CDR3 length: 13 residues.

This clonotype has a count of ten or more. V is TRBV12-3 or TRBV12-4 and J is TRBJ2-1; 10 nucleotides line up with TRBD2. J gave up 0 bases and V 6 bases, and 5 bases lay outside the gene matches. The CDR3 has 16 residues. This chain's CDR3 is CASSISGGLSYNEQFF. CDR3 DNA: TGTGCCAGCAGCATTAGCGGGGGGCTCTCCTACAATGAGCAGTTCTTC.

Many counts were recorded for this clonotype. The chain links TRBV6-2 or TRBV6-3 to TRBJ2-7; D remains ambiguous. CDR1 is MNHEY and CDR2 is SVGEGT in the germline V gene. This CDR3 spans 11 amino acids. V lost 6 bases to trimming and J lost 3 bases, with 6 bases between them. The CDR3 region has the DNA TGTGCCAGCAGAGACCTCTACGAGCAGTACTTC. Its translation: CASRDLYEQYF.

The CDR3 region has the DNA TGTGCCAGCAGCCAACCCGGACTAGCGGGACGGTACAATGAGCAGTTCTTC. Protein: CASSQPGLAGRYNEQFF. The chain joins TRBV14 to TRBJ2-1, with 12 bases identical to TRBD2. The germline CDR1 and CDR2 sequences are SGHDN and FVKESK. CDR3 size: 17 residues. V trimming: 2 bases; J trimming: 4 bases; junction bases outside the gene matches: 6. The entire variable domain, with the rest obtained from reference TRBV14 and TRBJ2-1, is as follows: EAGVTQFPSHSVIEKGQTVTLRCDPISGHDNLYWYRRVMGKEIKFLLHFVKESKQDESGMPNNRFLAERTGGTYSTLKVQPAELEDSGVYFCASSQPGLAGRYNEQFFGPGTRLTVL.

This clonotype was counted only a few times. This chain uses TRBV15 with TRBJ1-3, with TRBD1 identical over 7 bases. The CDR3 contains 15 residues. The germline V gene has CDR1 LNHNV and CDR2 YYDKDF (reference sequence). Trimming cost V 5 bases and J 1 base; bases outside gene matches: 5. The CDR3 coding sequence is TGTGCCACCAGCGAACAGGGGCGGTCTGGAAACACCATATATTTT. The encoded protein is CATSEQGRSGNTIYF.

This clonotype was observed a few times. CDR3 sequence: CASSFIGGEAFF. DNA of the CDR3: TGTGCCAGCAGTTTTATCGGGGGTGAAGCTTTCTTT. The chain joins TRBV27 to TRBJ1-1; D perhaps matches TRBD1 (5 bases). The CDR3 is made up of 12 amino acids. From germline, CDR1 is MNHEY and CDR2 SMNVEV (reference sequence). The V end was cut by 3 bases, the J end by 7 bases, with 9 bases between.

In its sample, this clonotype was seen many times. The rearrangement uses TRBV5-1 and TRBJ2-1, with TRBD2 matching over 15 bases. Germline CDR1 is SGHRS and CDR2 is YFSETQ. The CDR3 covers 22 residues. V gave up 4 bases and J gave up 0 bases; unmatched junction bases: 17. The CDR3 coding sequence is TGCGCCAGCAGCCAGGACAGGGGCCCGGGACTAGCGGGGGGCAGCTCCTACAATGAGCAGTTCTTC. It codes for CASSQDRGPGLAGGSSYNEQFF.

This clonotype was detected ten times or more. The rearrangement joins TRBV29-1 to TRBJ2-7; TRBD1 agrees at 7 bases. The CDR3 spans 10 residues. Trimming took 5 bases from V and 5 from J; bases not matched to a gene: 0. Per germline, CDR1 SQVTM and CDR2 ANQGSEA. The CDR3 here is CSVTGDEQYF. The CDR3 bases are TGCAGCGTTACAGGGGACGAGCAGTACTTC.

The V and J genes are TRBV12-3 or TRBV12-4 and TRBJ1-5, with D perhaps matching TRBD1 (6 bases). Trimming removed 3 bases from V and 0 bases from J, with 9 bases in between. This CDR3 is built from 15 residues. CDR3 amino acids: CASSFRGNSNQPQHF. CDR3 nucleotide sequence: TGTGCCAGCAGTTTCAGGGGAAATAGCAATCAGCCCCAGCATTTT.

Ten or more counts support this clonotype. The chain links TRBV7-8 to TRBJ2-3, with TRBD2 matching 9 bases. V lost 5 bases and J lost 2; bases outside the gene matches: 5. The germline V gene encodes CDR1 SGHVS and CDR2 FQNEAQ. The CDR3 has 15 amino acids. The CDR3 spells CASSDRLADTDTQYF. The CDR3 coding sequence is TGTGCCAGCAGCGATCGACTAGCGGACACAGATACGCAGTATTTT.

The chain links TRBV12-3 or TRBV12-4 to TRBJ2-3, with D unresolved. Trimming left V 3 bases short and J 0 bases short, with 10 bases between. This CDR3 spans 15 amino acids. The CDR3 sequence: CASSFSTASTDTQYF. Here the CDR3 DNA reads TGTGCCAGCAGTTTTTCAACGGCTAGCACAGATACGCAGTATTTT.

The sample holds many counts of this clonotype. The V gene is TRBV10-3, the J gene TRBJ2-6; perhaps TRBD1 as D (6 bases). CDR1 and CDR2 from the germline V gene are ENHRY and SYGVKD. The CDR3 length is 15 residues. The V and J ends lost 6 bases and 0 bases respectively, with 9 bases between them. CDR3 nucleotide sequence: TGTGCCATCAGGGGACACCTCTCTGGGGCCAACGTCCTGACTTTC. Translating it yields CAIRGHLSGANVLTF.

The chain carries TRBV27 and TRBJ2-1; possible D gene TRBD2, 6 bases. Deletions cut 1 base from V and 8 bases from J, with 12 bases between. This CDR3 has 14 residues. CDR1 and CDR2 (germline): MNHEY, SMNVEV (reference sequence). CDR3 nucleotides: TGTGCCAGCAGTTTATGGGAGACTAGAGATGAGCAGTTCTTC. Its translation is CASSLWETRDEQFF.

In its sample, this clonotype was seen a few times. The gene calls are TRBV6-6 and TRBJ1-1; TRBD1 matches at 7 bases. V shed 2 bases and J 4 bases; nucleotides not matched to a gene: 7. The CDR3 has 15 amino acids. The germline V gene encodes CDR1 MNHNY and CDR2 SVGAGI (reference sequence). CDR3 DNA: TGTGCCAGCAGTTACCCGACAGGGAAGACCACTGAAGCTTTCTTT. Translation gives CASSYPTGKTTEAFF.